The 24 T cell receptor beta chains given below trace back to one sample, sequenced in a study of blood T cell repertoires in COVID-19. Sequenced by immunoSEQ multiplex PCR; TCRdb stores in-frame clones only, minus some. Here the sample spans approximately 40,000 clones, roughly nine tenths being singletons. Sequenced input: peripheral blood. The receptors here all came from an elderly woman in a cohort sampled during active or convalescent COVID-19.

The chain is built from TRBV10-3 and TRBJ2-1; tentatively, D is TRBD2 (7 bases). In germline, CDR1 is ENHRY, CDR2 SYGVKD. This CDR3 comprises 16 residues. The V and J ends lost 3 bases and 1 base respectively, with 13 bases between them. CDR3 region: CAISDPGGRSYNEQFF. The CDR3 nucleotides read TGTGCCATCAGTGATCCGGGGGGCAGATCCTACAATGAGCAGTTCTTC.

This chain connects TRBV27 to TRBJ1-2; no firm D call. The CDR3 loop spans 13 amino acids. Germline CDR1 MNHEY, CDR2 SMNVEV (reference sequence). Trimming stripped 3 bases from V and 4 bases from J, with 9 bases between. CDR3: CASSFRVAYGYTF. The CDR3 DNA reads TGTGCCAGCAGTTTCCGGGTAGCCTATGGCTACACCTTC.

This clone is a singleton in its sample. The chain combines TRBV2 with TRBJ2-5; TRBD2 aligns across 8 bases. Germline CDR1 reads SNHLY; CDR2 reads FYNNEI. V shed 6 bases and J 4 bases; nucleotides not matched to a gene: 10. The CDR3 consists of 15 residues. The CDR3 is CASRELALAVETQYF. For the CDR3, the DNA is TGTGCCAGCAGGGAGTTGGCACTAGCGGTAGAGACCCAGTACTTC.

The chain is built from TRBV5-4 and TRBJ2-1; tentatively, D is TRBD2 (6 bases). CDR3 size: 15 residues. Trimming stripped 0 bases from V and 4 bases from J, with 11 bases between. CDR1 and CDR2 (germline): SGHNT, YYREEE (reference sequence). The CDR3 nucleotides read TGTGCCAGCAGCTTGGATATTAGCGGATACAATGAGCAGTTCTTC. It specifies CASSLDISGYNEQFF.

The chain couples TRBV6-5 to TRBJ2-1; perhaps TRBD1 as D (6 bases). Germline values: CDR1 MNHEY, CDR2 SVGAGI. The CDR3 runs to 16 residues. The V gene lost 0 bases and the J gene lost 0 bases, with 9 bases spanning the gap. CDR3: CASSYSRGGSYNEQFF. CDR3 sequence (DNA): TGTGCCAGCAGTTACTCGAGAGGGGGCTCCTACAATGAGCAGTTCTTC.

The genes are TRBV5-1 and TRBJ2-7; the match to TRBD1 covers 9 bases. The germline V gene has CDR1 SGHRS and CDR2 YFSETQ. This CDR3 contains 15 residues. V gave up 4 bases and J gave up 3 bases; unmatched junction bases: 8. The CDR3 DNA follows: TGCGCCAGCAGCCCAACGGGACAGGGCTTCTACGAGCAGTACTTC. This codes for CASSPTGQGFYEQYF.

The chain carries TRBV29-1 and TRBJ2-1; 7 positions match TRBD2. Germline loops: CDR1 SQVTM, CDR2 ANQGSEA. This CDR3 region has 15 residues. V shed 2 bases and J 0 bases; nucleotides not matched to a gene: 4. Here the CDR3 reads CSVESGESSYNEQFF. CDR3 in DNA: TGCAGCGTTGAAAGCGGGGAAAGCTCCTACAATGAGCAGTTCTTC.

On this clone: Within the sample, other DNA sequences also encode this same CDR3. The chain carries TRBV7-2 and TRBJ1-1; the match to TRBD1 covers 7 bases. From germline, CDR1 is SGHTA and CDR2 FQGNSA. J gave up 2 bases and V 1 base, and 1 base lay outside the gene matches. The length of the CDR3 is 14 residues. CDR3 sequence reads: CASSLGQGNTEAFF. Here the CDR3 DNA reads TGTGCCAGCAGCTTAGGACAGGGTAACACTGAAGCTTTCTTT.

The chain has TRBV9 and TRBJ1-2, with 8 bases matching TRBD1. From germline, CDR1 is SGDLS and CDR2 YYNGEE. This CDR3 has 15 residues. The ends lost 4 bases at V and 0 bases at J; junction bases unmatched: 5. The chain's CDR3 is CASSPRTGSNYGYTF. CDR3 sequence (DNA): TGTGCCAGCAGCCCGCGGACAGGGTCTAACTATGGCTACACCTTC.

The chain recombines TRBV13 with TRBJ2-3; 9 positions match TRBD2. The CDR3 runs 20 residues. Germline V gene sequence: CDR1 PRHDT, CDR2 FYEKMQ (reference sequence). The V and J ends lost 5 bases and 0 bases, in that order; junction bases with no gene match: 18. This chain's CDR3 is CASSPPADRREGASTDTQYF. The CDR3 DNA follows: TGTGCCAGCAGCCCACCTGCTGACAGGCGGGAGGGCGCTAGCACAGATACGCAGTATTTT.

This clone came up once. The J gene is TRBJ2-1, the V gene TRBV3-1 (or the pseudogene TRBV3-2); no clear D. Germline values: CDR1 LGHDT, CDR2 YNNKEL (reference sequence). The ends were cut back, 4 bases at V and 3 bases at J, with 13 bases in the middle. This CDR3 has 15 amino acids. Here the CDR3 reads CASSLGPLSYNEQFF. The CDR3 DNA sequence: TGTGCCAGCAGCCTTGGGCCCCTAAGCTACAATGAGCAGTTCTTC.

This rearrangement joins TRBV5-1 to TRBJ2-3; 9 nucleotides align to TRBD1. The germline CDR1 and CDR2 sequences are SGHRS and YFSETQ. The CDR3 consists of 15 residues. The V segment lost 6 bases and the J segment 2 bases; nucleotides outside the gene matches: 7. CDR3 region: CASTPGQGFTDTQYF. The DNA of the CDR3 is TGCGCCAGCACCCCGGGACAGGGATTCACAGATACGCAGTATTTT. The complete variable domain, with remaining parts taken from reference TRBV5-1 and TRBJ2-3, reads KAGVTQTPRYLIKTRGQQVTLSCSPISGHRSVSWYQQTPGQGLQFLFEYFSETQRNKGNFPGRFSGRQFSNSRSEMNVSTLELGDSALYLCASTPGQGFTDTQYFGPGTRLTVL.

The chain carries TRBV7-2 and TRBJ1-6; D is unresolved. Germline V gene sequence: CDR1 SGHTA, CDR2 FQGNSA. V was trimmed by 1 base and J by 8 bases, leaving 12 bases between them. This CDR3 has 15 residues. The CDR3 nucleotides read TGTGCCAGCAGCTTAGTTTCGGTGGTGGATTCACCCCTCCACTTT. This encodes CASSLVSVVDSPLHF.

The chain recombines TRBV3-1 (or the pseudogene TRBV3-2) with TRBJ1-1, with D hard to call. The V end was cut by 2 bases, the J end by 2 bases, with 6 bases between. Germline CDR1 reads LGHDT; CDR2 reads YNNKEL (reference sequence). This CDR3 is built from 13 residues. CDR3 region: CASSQKLNTEAFF. CDR3 DNA: TGTGCCAGCAGCCAAAAGCTAAACACTGAAGCTTTCTTT.

The chain couples TRBV5-1 to TRBJ2-3; 13 bases match TRBD2. This CDR3 spans 16 amino acids. CDR1 and CDR2 from the germline V gene are SGHRS and YFSETQ. V was clipped by 4 bases and J by 10 bases; unmatched bases: 12. The CDR3 protein is CASSTGTSGALLAQYF. The CDR3 nucleotides are TGCGCCAGCAGCACCGGGACTAGCGGGGCCCTTTTGGCGCAGTATTTT.

This chain connects TRBV7-5 to TRBJ1-2; the table names TRBD1, a call not compared with the DNA. TRBV7-5 counts as a pseudogene. CDR3 size: 18 residues. CDR3 nucleotide sequence: TGTGCCCACCCCCATAAAGGGTTTCCACACAGGGGGGACTATGGCTACACCTTC. It specifies CAHPHKGFPHRGDYGYTF.

The V and J genes are TRBV11-3 and TRBJ2-7; 15 bases are a match to TRBD2. Losses at the gene ends were 4 bases for V and 2 bases for J; bases not matched to a gene: 6. Germline CDR1 and CDR2: SGHNT and YENEEA. The CDR3 spans 17 residues. As DNA, the CDR3 is TGTGCCAGCAGCTCCGGGACTAGCGGGAGGACCCCCTACGAGCAGTACTTC. This gives the protein CASSSGTSGRTPYEQYF. The full variable domain, rest sourced from reference TRBV11-3 and TRBJ2-7, is EAGVVQSPRYKIIEKKQPVAFWCNPISGHNTLYWYLQNLGQGPELLIRYENEEAVDDSQLPKDRFSAERLKGVDSTLKIQPAELGDSAVYLCASSSGTSGRTPYEQYFGPGTRLTVT.

The chain combines TRBV5-6 with TRBJ2-5, with D possibly being TRBD1 (5 bases). V was trimmed by 4 bases and J by 4 bases, leaving 14 bases between them. Germline CDR1 reads SGHDT; CDR2 reads YYEEEE. The length of the CDR3 is 14 residues. CDR3 sequence (DNA): TGTGCCAGCAGCGTGGGGCTTAGGGGAGAGACCCAGTACTTC. Its translation: CASSVGLRGETQYF.

This chain joins TRBV7-9 and TRBJ1-2, with D perhaps TRBD1 (6 bases). Trimming removed 1 base from V and 4 bases from J, with 13 bases in between. Germline assignment: CDR1 SEHNR and CDR2 FQNEAQ (reference sequence). The CDR3 sequence is 15 residues long. CDR3 residues: CASSLGDTPTYGYTF. As DNA, the CDR3 is TGTGCCAGCAGCTTAGGGGACACCCCTACCTATGGCTACACCTTC.

The rearrangement uses TRBV25-1 and TRBJ2-1; D ambiguous. Germline CDR1 reads MGHDK; CDR2 reads SYGVNS. Trimming cost V 3 bases and J 0 bases, with 6 bases left between them. This CDR3 has 14 residues. CDR3 sequence: CASSELSSYNEQFF. The CDR3 DNA is TGTGCCAGCAGTGAGCTTAGCTCCTACAATGAGCAGTTCTTC.

V is TRBV2 and J is TRBJ1-5; 7 nucleotides line up with TRBD1. This CDR3 contains 17 residues. With 8 bases clipped from V and 0 bases from J, the junction kept 13 bases outside the gene matches. The germline gives CDR1 SNHLY, CDR2 FYNNEI. CDR3 loop: CASGDRDRIDSNQPQHF. CDR3 coding DNA: TGTGCCAGCGGGGACCGGGACAGAATTGATAGCAATCAGCCCCAGCATTTT.

This clone was picked up one time. The chain recombines TRBV6-5 with TRBJ2-1; 7 nucleotides align to TRBD2. Germline values: CDR1 MNHEY, CDR2 SVGAGI. This CDR3 has 15 residues. V trimming: 4 bases; J trimming: 0 bases; junction bases outside the gene matches: 3. DNA for the CDR3: TGTGCCAGCAGTTCTAGCGGAAGCTCCTACAATGAGCAGTTCTTC. It translates to CASSSSGSSYNEQFF.

The J gene is TRBJ1-2, the V gene TRBV9; 7 bases are a match to TRBD1. This CDR3 contains 15 residues. Per the germline V gene, CDR1 is SGDLS and CDR2 is YYNGEE. Trimming at V came to 2 bases and at J to 0 bases, leaving 4 bases not matched to a gene. The CDR3 coding sequence is TGTGCCAGCAGCGTTGGGACAGAGCCTAACTATGGCTACACCTTC. It specifies CASSVGTEPNYGYTF.

The gene calls are TRBV7-9 and TRBJ1-1; D is unclear. The CDR3 covers 12 residues. V lost 6 bases and J lost 4, with 9 bases in between. From germline, CDR1 is SEHNR and CDR2 FQNEAQ (reference sequence). The CDR3, as DNA: TGTGCCAGCAGGTCGGCGGGCACTGAAGCTTTCTTT. Protein: CASRSAGTEAFF.